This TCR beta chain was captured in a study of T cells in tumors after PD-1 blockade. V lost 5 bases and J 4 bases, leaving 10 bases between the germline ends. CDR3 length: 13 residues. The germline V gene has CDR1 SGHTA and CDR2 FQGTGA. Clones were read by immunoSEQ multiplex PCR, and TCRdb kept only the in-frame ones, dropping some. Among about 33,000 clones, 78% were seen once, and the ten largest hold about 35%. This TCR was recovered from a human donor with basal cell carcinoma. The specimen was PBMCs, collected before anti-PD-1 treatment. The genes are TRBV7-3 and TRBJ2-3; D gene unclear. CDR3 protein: CASSQSRSDTQYF. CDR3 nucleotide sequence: TGTGCCAGCAGCCAGTCGAGATCAGATACGCAGTATTTT.